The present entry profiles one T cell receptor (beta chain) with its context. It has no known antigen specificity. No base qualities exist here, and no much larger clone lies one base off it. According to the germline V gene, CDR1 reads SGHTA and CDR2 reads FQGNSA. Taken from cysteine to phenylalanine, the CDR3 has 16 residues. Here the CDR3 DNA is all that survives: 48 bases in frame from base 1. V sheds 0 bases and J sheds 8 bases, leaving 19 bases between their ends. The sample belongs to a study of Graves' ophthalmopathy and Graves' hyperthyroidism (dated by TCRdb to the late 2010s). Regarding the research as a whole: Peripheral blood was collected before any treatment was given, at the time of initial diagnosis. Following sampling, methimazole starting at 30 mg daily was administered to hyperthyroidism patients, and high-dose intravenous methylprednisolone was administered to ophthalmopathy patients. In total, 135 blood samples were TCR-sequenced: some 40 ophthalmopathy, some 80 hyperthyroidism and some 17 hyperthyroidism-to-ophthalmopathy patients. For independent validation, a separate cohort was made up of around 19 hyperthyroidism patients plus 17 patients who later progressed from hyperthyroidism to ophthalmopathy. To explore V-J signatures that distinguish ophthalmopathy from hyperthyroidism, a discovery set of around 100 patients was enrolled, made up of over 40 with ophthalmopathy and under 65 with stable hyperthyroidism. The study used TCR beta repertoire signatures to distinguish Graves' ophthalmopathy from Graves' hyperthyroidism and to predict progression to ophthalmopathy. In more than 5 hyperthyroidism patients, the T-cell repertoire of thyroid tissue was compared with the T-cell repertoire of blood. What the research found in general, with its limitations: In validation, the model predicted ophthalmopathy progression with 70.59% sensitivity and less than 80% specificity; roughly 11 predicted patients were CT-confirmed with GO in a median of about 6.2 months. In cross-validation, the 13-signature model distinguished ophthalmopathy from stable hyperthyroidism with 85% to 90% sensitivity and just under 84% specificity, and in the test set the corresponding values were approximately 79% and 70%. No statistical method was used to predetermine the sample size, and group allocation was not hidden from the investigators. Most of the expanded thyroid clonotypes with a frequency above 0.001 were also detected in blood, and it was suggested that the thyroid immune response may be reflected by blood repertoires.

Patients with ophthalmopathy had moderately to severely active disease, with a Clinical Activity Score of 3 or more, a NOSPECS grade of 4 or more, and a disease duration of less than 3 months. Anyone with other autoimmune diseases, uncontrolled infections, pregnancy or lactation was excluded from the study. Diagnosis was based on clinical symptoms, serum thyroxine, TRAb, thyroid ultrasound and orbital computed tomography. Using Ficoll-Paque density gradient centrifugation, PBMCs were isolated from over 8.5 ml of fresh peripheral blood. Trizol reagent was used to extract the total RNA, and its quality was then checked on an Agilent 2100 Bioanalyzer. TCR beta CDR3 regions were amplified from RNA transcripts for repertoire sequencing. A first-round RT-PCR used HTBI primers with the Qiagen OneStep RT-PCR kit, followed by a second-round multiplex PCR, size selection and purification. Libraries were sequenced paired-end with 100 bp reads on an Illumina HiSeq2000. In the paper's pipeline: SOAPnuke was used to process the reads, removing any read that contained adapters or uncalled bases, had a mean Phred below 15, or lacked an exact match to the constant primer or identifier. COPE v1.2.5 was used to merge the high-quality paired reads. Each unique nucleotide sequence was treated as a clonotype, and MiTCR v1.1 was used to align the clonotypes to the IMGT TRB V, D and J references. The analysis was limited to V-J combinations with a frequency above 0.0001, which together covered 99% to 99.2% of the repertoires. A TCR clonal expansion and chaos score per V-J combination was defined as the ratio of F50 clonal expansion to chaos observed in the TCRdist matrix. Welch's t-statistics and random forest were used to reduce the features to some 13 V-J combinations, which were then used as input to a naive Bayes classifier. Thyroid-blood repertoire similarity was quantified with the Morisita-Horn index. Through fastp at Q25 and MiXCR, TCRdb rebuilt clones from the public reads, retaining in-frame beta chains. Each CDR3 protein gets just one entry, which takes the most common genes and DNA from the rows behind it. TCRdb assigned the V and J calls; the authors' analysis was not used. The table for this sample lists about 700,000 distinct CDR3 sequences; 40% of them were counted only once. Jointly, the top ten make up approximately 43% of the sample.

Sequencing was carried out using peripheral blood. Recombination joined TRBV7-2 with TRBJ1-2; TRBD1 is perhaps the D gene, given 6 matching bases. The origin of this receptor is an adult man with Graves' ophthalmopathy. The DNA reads TGTGCCAGCAGCTTAGCTCCACGAGGGGGGTTGGGAGGCTACACCTTC. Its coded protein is CASSLAPRGGLGGYTF.